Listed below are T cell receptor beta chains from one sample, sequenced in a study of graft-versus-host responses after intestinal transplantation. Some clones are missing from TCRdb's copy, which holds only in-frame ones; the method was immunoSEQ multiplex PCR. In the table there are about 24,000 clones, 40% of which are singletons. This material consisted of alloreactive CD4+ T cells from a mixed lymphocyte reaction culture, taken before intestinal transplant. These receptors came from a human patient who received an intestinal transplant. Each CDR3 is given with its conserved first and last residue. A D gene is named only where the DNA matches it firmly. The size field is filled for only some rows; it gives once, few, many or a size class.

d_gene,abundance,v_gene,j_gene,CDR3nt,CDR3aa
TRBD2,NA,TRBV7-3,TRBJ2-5,TGTGCCAGCAGCCTTTGGGAGAAGGGACTAGCGGGGGGGGTAGCCCGTGGGGAGACCCAGTACTTC,CASSLWEKGLAGGVARGETQYF
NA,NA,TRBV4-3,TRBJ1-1,TGCGCCAGCAGCCAAGTGGGGGCCTTAGGCACTGAAGCTTTCTTT,CASSQVGALGTEAFF
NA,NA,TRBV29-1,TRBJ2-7,TGCAGCGTTGAAGGTAGCGGAAGCTTCTACGAGCAGTACTTC,CSVEGSGSFYEQYF
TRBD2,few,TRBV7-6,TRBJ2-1,TGTGCCAGCAGCTTAGTTGCGGGAGCAACCTACAATGAGCAGTTCTTC,CASSLVAGATYNEQFF
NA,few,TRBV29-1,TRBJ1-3,TGCAGCGTAGGGGTTTCCTCTGGAAACACCATATATTTT,CSVGVSSGNTIYF
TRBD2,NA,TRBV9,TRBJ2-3,TGTGCCAGCAGCAAGCGGGACCACCCCCCAGATACGCAGTATTTT,CASSKRDHPPDTQYF
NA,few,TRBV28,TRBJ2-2,TGTGCCAGCAGTCCTTCTAGTGACACCGGGGAGCTGTTTTTT,CASSPSSDTGELFF
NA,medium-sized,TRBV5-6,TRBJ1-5,TGTGCCAGCACCCTACAGGGAACTAGCAATCAGCCCCAGCATTTT,CASTLQGTSNQPQHF
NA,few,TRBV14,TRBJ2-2,TGTGCCAGCAGCCAAGAGGCGACCCGGAGGGTCGGGGAGCTGTTTTTT,CASSQEATRRVGELFF
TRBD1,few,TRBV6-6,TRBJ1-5,TGTGCCAGCACCGATACCCGACAGGGAGTCAATCAGCCCCAGCATTTT,CASTDTRQGVNQPQHF
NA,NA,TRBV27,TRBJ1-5,TGTGCCAGCAGTCTCCGCCCGGATCAGCCCCAGCATTTT,CASSLRPDQPQHF
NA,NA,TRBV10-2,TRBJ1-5,TGCGCCAGCAGTCCGACAGGTAGCAATCAGCCCCAGCATTTT,CASSPTGSNQPQHF
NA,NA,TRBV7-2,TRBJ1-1,TGTGCCAGCAGCCTTCTAGGGCAGGGTAGGAGCACTGAAGCTTTCTTT,CASSLLGQGRSTEAFF
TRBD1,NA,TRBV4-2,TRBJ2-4,TGTGCCAGCAGCCAAGAGGGGAGGGGGACAGGGGGCGGATACATTCAGTACTTC,CASSQEGRGTGGGYIQYF
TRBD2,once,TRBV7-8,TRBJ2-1,TGTGCCAGCAGCTTATTCGGCGGCACTTCTAGCGGGGCATCCTACAATGAGCAGTTCTTC,CASSLFGGTSSGASYNEQFF
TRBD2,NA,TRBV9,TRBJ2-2,TGTGCCAGCAGCGTAGGGCTCCTAGCGGGGGGAAACACCGGGGAGCTGTTTTTT,CASSVGLLAGGNTGELFF
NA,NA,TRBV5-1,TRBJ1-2,TGCGCCAGCAGCGAAACGGACTATGGCTACACCTTC,CASSETDYGYTF
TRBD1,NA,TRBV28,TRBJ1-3,TGTGCCAGCAGTTTATTCAGGGGGAACTCTGGAAACACCATATATTTT,CASSLFRGNSGNTIYF
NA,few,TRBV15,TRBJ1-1,TGTGCCACCAGCAGACTACCACTGAACACTGAAGCTTTCTTT,CATSRLPLNTEAFF
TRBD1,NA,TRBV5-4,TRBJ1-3,TGTGCCAGCAGCGCGGACAGGGGAGGGGGGCTCTCCGGAAACACCATATATTTT,CASSADRGGGLSGNTIYF
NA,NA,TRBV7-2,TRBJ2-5,TGTGCCAGCAGCTTAGGGGTTCGGGGGACCCAGTACTTC,CASSLGVRGTQYF
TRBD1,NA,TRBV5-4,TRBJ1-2,TGTGCCAGCAGCTTGGGGGTGGTGACAGGGATTAATGGCTACACCTTC,CASSLGVVTGINGYTF
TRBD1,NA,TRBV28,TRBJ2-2,TGTGCCAGCAGTCCATGGACAGGTTTGACCGGGGAGCTGTTTTTT,CASSPWTGLTGELFF
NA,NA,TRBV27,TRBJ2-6,TGTGCCAGCAGTATAGTATACTCTGGGGCCAACGTCCTGACTTTC,CASSIVYSGANVLTF
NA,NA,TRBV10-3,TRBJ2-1,TGTGCCATCAGGGGAATAATGAGGACTGGCAATGAGCAGTTCTTC,CAIRGIMRTGNEQFF
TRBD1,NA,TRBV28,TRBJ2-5,TGTGCCAGCAGTCGGGACAGTCAAGAGACCCAGTACTTC,CASSRDSQETQYF
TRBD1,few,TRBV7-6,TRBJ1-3,TGTGCCAGCAGCTTAGGGGGACAGGGGGCTACTGGAAACACCATATATTTT,CASSLGGQGATGNTIYF
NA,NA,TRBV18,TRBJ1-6,TGTGCCAGCTCACCATTGGGGGGTCAGACCTATAATTCACCCCTCCACTTT,CASSPLGGQTYNSPLHF
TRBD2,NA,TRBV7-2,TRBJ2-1,TGTGCCAGCAGCCAACTACCCCTGGGACTAGTGGTCAATGAGCAGTTCTTC,CASSQLPLGLVVNEQFF
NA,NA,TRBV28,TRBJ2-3,TGTGCCAGCAGTTTTAGCCGCACAGATACGCAGTATTTT,CASSFSRTDTQYF
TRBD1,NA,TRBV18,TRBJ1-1,TGTGCCAGCTCACTGTGGACAGGTATGAACACTGAAGCTTTCTTT,CASSLWTGMNTEAFF
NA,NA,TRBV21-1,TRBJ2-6,TGTGCCAGCAGCAAAGTCGAGGACAGGGTTGCTGGGGCCAACGTCCTGACTTTC,CASSKVEDRVAGANVLTF
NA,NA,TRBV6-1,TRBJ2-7,TGTGCCAGCAGCTTACAGGGTTACGAGCAGTACTTC,CASSLQGYEQYF
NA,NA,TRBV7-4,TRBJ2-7,TGTGCCAGCAGCTTAGGGAAGACAGTCTGGGCTGAGTTTTTTGAGTACTTC,CASSLGKTVWAEFFEYF
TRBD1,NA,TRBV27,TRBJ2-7,TGTGCCAGCAGTTTAGGAACAGGGGCCTACGAGCAGTACTTC,CASSLGTGAYEQYF
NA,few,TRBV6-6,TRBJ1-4,TGTGCCAGCAGTCTTACCGGGAGATTCCCTGAAAAACTGTTTTTT,CASSLTGRFPEKLFF
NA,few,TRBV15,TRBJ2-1,TGTGCCACCAGCACTTACAATGAGCAGTTCTTC,CATSTYNEQFF
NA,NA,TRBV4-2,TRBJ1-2,TGTGCCAGCAGCCAAGTTGTTAGGGGAACAGAGGGCTACACCTTC,CASSQVVRGTEGYTF
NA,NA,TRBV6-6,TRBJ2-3,TGTGCCAGCAGTTACTCTTTCCGCGGCCCAGATACGCAGTATTTT,CASSYSFRGPDTQYF
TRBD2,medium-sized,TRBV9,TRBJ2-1,TGTGCCAGCAGCGTAGATCTAGCGGGAGGAACCCAGTTCTTC,CASSVDLAGGTQFF
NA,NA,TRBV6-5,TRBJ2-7,TGTGCCAGCAGTTCCTTGGGGCAGTCCTACGAGCAGTACTTC,CASSSLGQSYEQYF